What follows are 20 T cell receptor beta chains derived from one specimen sequenced in a study of T cells in Graves' hyperthyroidism and ophthalmopathy. Amplified TCR beta CDR3 regions came from RNA transcripts. A first-round RT-PCR of the TCR CDR3 used the HTBI primer set. TCRdb itself ran the multiplex PCR reads through MiXCR, one entry per CDR3 protein. Here the sample spans about 590,000 distinct CDR3 sequences, around 14% being singletons. The sample comprised blood. The origin of the receptors is a woman aged 25 to 39 with Graves' hyperthyroidism.

The chain carries TRBV19 and TRBJ2-1, with D tentatively TRBD2 (5 bases). CDR1 is LNHDA, CDR2 SQIVND, per germline (reference sequence). The CDR3 is 15 amino acids. V was shortened by 3 bases and J by 3 bases, with 12 bases between the two germline ends. As DNA, the CDR3 is TGTGCCAGTAGTATCATACTCGGGGACTACAATGAGCAGTTCTTC. This codes for CASSIILGDYNEQFF.

A note on this clonotype: A much more abundant neighbour one base away suggests this may be a read error. This chain joins TRBV11-2 and TRBJ2-1; 11 nucleotides agree with TRBD2. The end of the DNA aligns better with TRBJ2-7, so the J call may be wrong. The CDR3 has 20 residues. CDR1 is SGHAT and CDR2 is FQNNGV in the germline V gene. The DNA of the CDR3 is TGTGCCAGCAGCGGGGTGAGGACTAGCGGGCCCCGGGGGTCCTACAATGAGCAGTACTTC. This encodes CASSGVRTSGPRGSYNEQYF.

Ten or more counts support this clonotype. The rearrangement joins TRBV7-2 to TRBJ2-1; 10 bases match TRBD2. This CDR3 contains 16 residues. CDR1 is SGHTA and CDR2 is FQGNSA in the germline V gene. V lost 5 bases and J lost 3; bases outside the gene matches: 7. The DNA for the CDR3 is TGTGCCAGCAGCCGGAGCAGGACTAGCGGCTACAATGAGCAGTTCTTC. It encodes CASSRSRTSGYNEQFF.

Ten or more counts support this clonotype. The V gene is TRBV20-1, the J gene TRBJ2-1; D possibly uses TRBD1 or TRBD2 (5 bases each). This CDR3 spans 11 amino acids. From germline, CDR1 is DFQATT and CDR2 SNEGSKA (reference sequence). Trimming shortened V by 3 bases and J by 9 bases, and 9 bases separated the two germline ends. The CDR3 DNA follows: TGCAGTGCTAGGAGGGGCAGTGAGCAGTTCTTC. Its translation is CSARRGSEQFF.

This clonotype was picked up many times. The chain couples TRBV10-3 to TRBJ2-1, with 11 bases that match TRBD2. Germline loops: CDR1 ENHRY, CDR2 SYGVKD. The CDR3 has 15 amino acids. The V gene end was trimmed by 5 bases and the J gene end by 6 bases; junction bases not matched to a gene: 6. The chain's CDR3 is CAISPGLAVVNEQFF. The CDR3, as DNA: TGTGCCATCAGTCCGGGACTAGCGGTCGTCAATGAGCAGTTCTTC.

This clonotype was recorded many times. This chain joins TRBV7-9 and TRBJ2-7, with D perhaps given as TRBD1 or TRBD2 (5 bases each). CDR3 size: 16 residues. The ends were cut back, 2 bases at V and 2 bases at J, with 16 bases in the middle. CDR1 is SEHNR and CDR2 is FQNEAQ in the germline V gene (reference sequence). The CDR3 nucleotides are TGTGCCAGCAGCTTAAGCAGTTGGGGGTTCCCCTACGAGCAGTACTTC. This gives the protein CASSLSSWGFPYEQYF.

This clonotype was observed many times. The chain is built from TRBV5-1 and TRBJ2-2, with TRBD2 matching over 7 bases. CDR1 and CDR2 (germline): SGHRS, YFSETQ. The V gene end was trimmed by 2 bases and the J gene end by 1 base; junction bases not matched to a gene: 5. CDR3 length equals 16 residues. The CDR3 DNA reads TGCGCCAGCAGCTTAAGTCTAGCGGAGAACACCGGGGAGCTGTTTTTT. It yields the protein CASSLSLAENTGELFF.

V and J are TRBV28 and TRBJ1-2; 8 bases line up with TRBD1. V trimming: 3 bases; J trimming: 5 bases; junction bases outside the gene matches: 14. The V gene's germline CDR1 is MDHEN and CDR2 SYDVKM. This CDR3 spans 17 amino acids. DNA for the CDR3: TGTGCCAGCAGTTTGCAGCCGGGCGGGACAGGAATTTATGGCTACACCTTC. It encodes CASSLQPGGTGIYGYTF.

This clonotype occurred many times. The J gene is TRBJ2-7, the V gene TRBV11-3; no clear D gene. V lost 0 bases and J 5 bases, leaving 5 bases between the germline ends. Germline CDR1 and CDR2: SGHNT and YENEEA. The CDR3 is 12 residues long. The CDR3 region is CASSLDRNEQYF. CDR3 nucleotide sequence: TGTGCCAGCAGCTTAGATAGGAACGAGCAGTACTTC.

This clonotype has at least ten counts. The chain joins TRBV18 to TRBJ1-1; D not certain. Germline V gene lookup returns CDR1 KGHSH and CDR2 LQKENI. The CDR3 has 13 residues. Trimming took off 6 bases at V and 1 base at J, with 9 bases between the two ends. CDR3 loop: CASSTGENTEAFF. CDR3 DNA sequence: TGTGCCAGCTCCACTGGGGAGAACACTGAAGCTTTCTTT.

This clonotype has at least ten counts. The chain couples TRBV30 to TRBJ2-7; maybe TRBD1 (6 bases). V lost 7 bases and J 3 bases, leaving 13 bases between the germline ends. This CDR3 spans 12 amino acids. CDR1 is GTSNPN, CDR2 SVGIG, per germline (reference sequence). The CDR3 nucleotides are TGTGCCTTCAACAGGGAAGGCTACGAGCAGTACTTC. Translated: CAFNREGYEQYF.

The chain uses TRBV28 and TRBJ2-3, with D maybe TRBD1 (6 bases). The length of the CDR3 is 15 residues. Deletions cut 6 bases from V and 2 bases from J, with 15 bases between. Germline V gene data show CDR1 as MDHEN and CDR2 as SYDVKM. CDR3 region: CASSLVTGLTDTQYF. The CDR3 DNA is TGTGCCAGCAGCCTAGTTACAGGGCTCACAGATACGCAGTATTTT.

This clonotype appeared a few times. This chain connects TRBV6-2 or TRBV6-3 to TRBJ2-3; D is ambiguous. The germline V gene encodes CDR1 MNHEY and CDR2 SVGEGT. V gave up 1 base and J gave up 4 bases, with 6 bases separating them. This CDR3 contains 13 residues. CDR3 sequence (DNA): TGTGCCAGCAGTTACTTTTCCCCAGATACGCAGTATTTT. It translates to CASSYFSPDTQYF.

This clonotype has at least ten counts. V is TRBV6-1 and J is TRBJ2-3; TRBD2 agrees at 8 bases. The CDR3 sequence is 14 residues long. Germline V gene sequence: CDR1 MNHNS, CDR2 SASEGT. The junction had 9 bases not matched to a gene; V was cut back by 7 bases and J by 6 bases. The CDR3 DNA is TGTGCCAGCACGAACGGGAGGGCCGTGGATACGCAGTATTTT. Its translation is CASTNGRAVDTQYF.

V is TRBV7-2 and J is TRBJ1-5, with D perhaps matching TRBD1 (6 bases). Per germline, CDR1 SGHTA and CDR2 FQGNSA. V shed 1 base and J shed 1 base, with 20 bases lying between them. This CDR3 contains 19 residues. DNA of the CDR3: TGTGCCAGCAGCTTAGAGGCGGGGGGGGCAATTCGGAGCAATCAGCCCCAGCATTTT. Its protein is CASSLEAGGAIRSNQPQHF.

At least ten counts were recorded for this clonotype. The chain links TRBV30 to TRBJ1-1; possible D gene TRBD1, 5 bases. This CDR3 has 13 amino acids. Germline CDR1 is GTSNPN and CDR2 is SVGIG (reference sequence). V lost 6 bases and J lost 2, with 13 bases in between. The CDR3 reads CACGMGLNTEAFF. The CDR3 nucleotides read TGTGCCTGCGGGATGGGACTAAACACTGAAGCTTTCTTT.

This clonotype was recorded at least ten times. The rearrangement uses TRBV10-3 and TRBJ1-1; D call uncertain. The CDR3 runs 12 residues. Trimming stripped 3 bases from V and 3 bases from J, with 5 bases between. The germline V gene has CDR1 ENHRY and CDR2 SYGVKD. CDR3 coding DNA: TGTGCCATCAGTGATCCGGACACTGAAGCTTTCTTT. The encoded protein is CAISDPDTEAFF.

This clonotype was observed many times. The V and J genes are TRBV5-1 and TRBJ2-2, with unresolved D. From germline, CDR1 is SGHRS and CDR2 YFSETQ. This CDR3 is built from 15 residues. The germline V and J ends were trimmed by 0 bases and 0 bases, with 6 bases remaining between them. The CDR3 region has the DNA TGCGCCAGCAGCTTGGGACACTCGAACACCGGGGAGCTGTTTTTT. Protein product: CASSLGHSNTGELFF.

The genes are TRBV28 and TRBJ2-2; 7 nucleotides align to TRBD2. This CDR3 is 19 amino acids long. Per germline, CDR1 MDHEN and CDR2 SYDVKM. The J segment lost 1 base and the V segment lost 3 bases, leaving 14 bases of the junction unmatched. In DNA, the CDR3 is TGTGCCAGCAGTTTTCCGCGGGAGAAGCATTATAAGAACACCGGGGAGCTGTTTTTT. It translates to CASSFPREKHYKNTGELFF.

This clonotype appeared many times. The rearrangement joins TRBV11-2 to TRBJ1-1; D not certain. Trimming took off 3 bases at V and 8 bases at J, with 13 bases between the two ends. The CDR3 loop spans 13 amino acids. The germline V gene encodes CDR1 SGHAT and CDR2 FQNNGV. The CDR3 is CASSFESDLEAFF. The CDR3 bases are TGTGCCAGCAGCTTTGAATCGGACTTGGAAGCTTTCTTT. The whole variable domain, remainder taken from reference TRBV11-2 and TRBJ1-1, is EAGVAQSPRYKIIEKRQSVAFWCNPISGHATLYWYQQILGQGPKLLIQFQNNGVVDDSQLPKDRFSAERLKGVDSTLKIQPAKLEDSAVYLCASSFESDLEAFFGQGTRLTVV.